The clone carrying this TCR beta chain was seen many times. V was pared by 4 bases and J by 6 bases, with 13 bases between. CDR1 is ENHRY and CDR2 is SYGVKD in the germline V gene. CDR3 length: 13 residues. These data are taken from a study of CD8 T cells in ankylosing spondylitis. MiXCR was run by TCRdb on the 5' RACE reads, yielding one entry per CDR3 protein. The sample records roughly 230,000 distinct CDR3 sequences, roughly a tenth being singletons. This clonotype originated in a male donor with ankylosing spondylitis or in good health (not recorded which). V and J are TRBV10-3 and TRBJ2-7; tentatively, D is TRBD1 (6 bases). Sequenced sample: blood, either unsorted or a sorted T cell fraction (not recorded which). CDR3 amino acids: CAISAGTKVEQYF. In nucleotides, the CDR3 is TGTGCCATCAGTGCGGGGACAAAGGTCGAGCAGTACTTC.